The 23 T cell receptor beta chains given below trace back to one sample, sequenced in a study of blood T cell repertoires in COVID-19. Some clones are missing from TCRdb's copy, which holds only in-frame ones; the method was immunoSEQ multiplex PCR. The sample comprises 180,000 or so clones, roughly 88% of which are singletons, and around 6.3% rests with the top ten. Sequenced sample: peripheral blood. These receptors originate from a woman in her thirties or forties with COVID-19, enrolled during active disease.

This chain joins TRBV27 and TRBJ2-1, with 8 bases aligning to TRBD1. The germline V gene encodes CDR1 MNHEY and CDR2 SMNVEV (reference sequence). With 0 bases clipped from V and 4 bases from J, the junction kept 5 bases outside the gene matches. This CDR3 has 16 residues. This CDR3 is CASSLSRQGLYNEQFF. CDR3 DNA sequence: TGTGCCAGCAGTTTATCGAGACAGGGGCTTTACAATGAGCAGTTCTTC.

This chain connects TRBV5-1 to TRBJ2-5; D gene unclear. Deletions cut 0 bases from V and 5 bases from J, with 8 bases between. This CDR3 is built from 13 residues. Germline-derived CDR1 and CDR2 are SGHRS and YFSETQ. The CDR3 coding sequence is TGCGCCAGCAGCTTGGGTAGTCTGGAGACCCAGTACTTC. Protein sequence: CASSLGSLETQYF.

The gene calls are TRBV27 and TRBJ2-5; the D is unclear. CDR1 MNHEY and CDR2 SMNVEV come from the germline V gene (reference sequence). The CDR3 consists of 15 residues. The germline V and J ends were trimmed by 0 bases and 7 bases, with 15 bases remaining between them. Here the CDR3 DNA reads TGTGCCAGCAGTTTATCGGCTGGCCGCCCAGGGACCCAGTACTTC. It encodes CASSLSAGRPGTQYF.

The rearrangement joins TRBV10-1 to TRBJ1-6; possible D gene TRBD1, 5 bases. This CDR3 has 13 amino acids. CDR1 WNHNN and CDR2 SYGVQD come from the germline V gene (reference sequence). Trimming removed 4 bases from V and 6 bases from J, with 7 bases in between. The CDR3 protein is CASSGQGNSPLHF. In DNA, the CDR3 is TGCGCCAGCAGTGGGCAGGGTAATTCACCCCTCCACTTT.

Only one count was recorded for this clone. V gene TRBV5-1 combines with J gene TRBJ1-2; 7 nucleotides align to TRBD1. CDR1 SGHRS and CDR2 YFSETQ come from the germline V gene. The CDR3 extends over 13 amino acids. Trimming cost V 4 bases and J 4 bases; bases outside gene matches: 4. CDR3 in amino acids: CASSPGQAYGYTF. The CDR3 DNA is TGCGCCAGCAGCCCCGGACAGGCCTATGGCTACACCTTC.

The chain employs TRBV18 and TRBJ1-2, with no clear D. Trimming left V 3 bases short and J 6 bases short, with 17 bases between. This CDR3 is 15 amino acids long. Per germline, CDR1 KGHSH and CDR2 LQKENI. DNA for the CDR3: TGTGCCAGCTCACCCCAGGATTCTGGATCGGATGGCTACACCTTC. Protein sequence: CASSPQDSGSDGYTF. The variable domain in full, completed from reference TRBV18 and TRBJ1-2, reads NAGVMQNPRHLVRRRGQEARLRCSPMKGHSHVYWYRQLPEEGLKFMVYLQKENIIDESGMPKERFSAEFPKEGPSILRIQQVVRGDSAAYFCASSPQDSGSDGYTFGSGTRLTVV.

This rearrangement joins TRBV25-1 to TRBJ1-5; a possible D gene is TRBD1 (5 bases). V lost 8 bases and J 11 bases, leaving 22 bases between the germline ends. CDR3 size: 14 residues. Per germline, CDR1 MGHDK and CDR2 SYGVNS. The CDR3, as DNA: TGTGCCAGCCAGAGCCGCGGGGGGTTCGGGTCCCAGCATTTT. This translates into CASQSRGGFGSQHF. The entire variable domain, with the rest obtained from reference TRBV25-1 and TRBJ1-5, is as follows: EADIYQTPRYLVIGTGKKITLECSQTMGHDKMYWYQQDPGMELHLIHYSYGVNSTEKGDLSSESTVSRIRTEHFPLTLESARPSHTSQYLCASQSRGGFGSQHFGDGTRLSIL.

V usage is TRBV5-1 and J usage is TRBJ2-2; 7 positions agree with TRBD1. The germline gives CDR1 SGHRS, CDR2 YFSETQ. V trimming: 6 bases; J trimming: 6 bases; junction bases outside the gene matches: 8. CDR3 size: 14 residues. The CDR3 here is CASTQTTGPGELFF. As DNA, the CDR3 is TGCGCCAGCACCCAAACGACAGGGCCCGGGGAGCTGTTTTTT.

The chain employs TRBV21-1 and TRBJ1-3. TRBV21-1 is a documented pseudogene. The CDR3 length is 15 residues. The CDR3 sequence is CASRPAWSSGNTIYF. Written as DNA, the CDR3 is TGTGCCAGCCGACCCGCGTGGAGTTCTGGAAACACCATATATTTT.

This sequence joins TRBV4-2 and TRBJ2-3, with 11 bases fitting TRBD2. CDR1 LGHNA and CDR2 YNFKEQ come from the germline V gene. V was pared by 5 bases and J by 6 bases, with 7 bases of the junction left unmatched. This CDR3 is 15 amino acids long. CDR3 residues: CASSAFTSGSDTQYF. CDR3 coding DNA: TGTGCCAGCAGCGCGTTTACTAGCGGGAGCGATACGCAGTATTTT.

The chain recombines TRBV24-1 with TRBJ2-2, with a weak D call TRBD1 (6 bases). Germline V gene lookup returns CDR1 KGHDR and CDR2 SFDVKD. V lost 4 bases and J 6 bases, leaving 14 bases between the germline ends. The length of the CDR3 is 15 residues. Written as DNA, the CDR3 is TGTGCCACCAGTGAATCCGGGACAAAAGCCGGGGAGCTGTTTTTT. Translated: CATSESGTKAGELFF.

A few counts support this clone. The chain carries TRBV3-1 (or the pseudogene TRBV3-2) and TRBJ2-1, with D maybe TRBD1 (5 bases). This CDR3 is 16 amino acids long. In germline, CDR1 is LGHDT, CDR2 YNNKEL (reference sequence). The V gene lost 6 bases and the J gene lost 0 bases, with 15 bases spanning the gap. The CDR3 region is CASSPGHLLSYNEQFF. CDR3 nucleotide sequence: TGTGCCAGCAGTCCCGGACATCTACTCTCCTACAATGAGCAGTTCTTC.

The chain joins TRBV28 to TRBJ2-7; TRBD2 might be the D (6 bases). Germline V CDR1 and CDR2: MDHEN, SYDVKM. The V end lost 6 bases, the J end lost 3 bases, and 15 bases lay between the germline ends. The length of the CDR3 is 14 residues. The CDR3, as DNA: TGTGCCAGCAGCTTTCGCACGGGGGTCTACGAGCAGTACTTC. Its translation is CASSFRTGVYEQYF.

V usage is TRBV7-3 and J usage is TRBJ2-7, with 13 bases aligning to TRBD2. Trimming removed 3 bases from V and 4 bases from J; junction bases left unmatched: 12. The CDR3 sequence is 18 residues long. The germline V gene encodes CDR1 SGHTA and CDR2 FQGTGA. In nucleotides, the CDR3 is TGTGCCAGCAGCTTGATTTCCGTGGGGACTAGCGGGAAGTACGAGCAGTACTTC. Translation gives CASSLISVGTSGKYEQYF. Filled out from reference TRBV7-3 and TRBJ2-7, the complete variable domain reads GAGVSQTPSNKVTEKGKYVELRCDPISGHTALYWYRQSLGQGPEFLIYFQGTGAADDSGLPNDRFFAVRPEGSVSTLKIQRTERGDSAVYLCASSLISVGTSGKYEQYFGPGTRLTVT.

The DNA of the CDR3 is TGTGCCAGCAGCTTGGCCCCTCATAACAGGGGCAACTATGGCTACACCTTC. Translating it yields CASSLAPHNRGNYGYTF. The rearrangement uses TRBV5-5 and TRBJ1-2, with TRBD1 matching 7 bases. The junction had 10 bases not matched to a gene; V was cut back by 0 bases and J by 2 bases. The CDR3 is 17 residues long. The germline gives CDR1 SGHKS, CDR2 YYEKEE (reference sequence).

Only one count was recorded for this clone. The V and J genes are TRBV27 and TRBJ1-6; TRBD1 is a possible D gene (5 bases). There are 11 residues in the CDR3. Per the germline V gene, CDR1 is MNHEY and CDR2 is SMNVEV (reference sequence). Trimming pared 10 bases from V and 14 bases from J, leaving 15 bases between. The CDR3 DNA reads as TGTGCCACTGGGAGGCTAGGGGCCCTCCACTTT. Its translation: CATGRLGALHF.

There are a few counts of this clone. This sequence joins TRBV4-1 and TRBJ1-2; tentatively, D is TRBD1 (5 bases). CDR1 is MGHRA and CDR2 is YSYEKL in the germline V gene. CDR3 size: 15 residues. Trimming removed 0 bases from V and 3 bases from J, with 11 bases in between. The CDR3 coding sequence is TGCGCCAGCAGCCAAGATCGGGGGGATTACTATGGCTACACCTTC. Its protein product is CASSQDRGDYYGYTF.

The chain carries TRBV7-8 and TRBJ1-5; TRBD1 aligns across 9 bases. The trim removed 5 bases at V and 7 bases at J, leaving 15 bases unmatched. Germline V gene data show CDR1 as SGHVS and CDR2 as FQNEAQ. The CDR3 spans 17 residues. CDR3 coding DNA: TGTGCCAGCAGCCTCCTCGGGGACAGGGACATCGACCAGCCCCAGCATTTT. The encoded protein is CASSLLGDRDIDQPQHF.

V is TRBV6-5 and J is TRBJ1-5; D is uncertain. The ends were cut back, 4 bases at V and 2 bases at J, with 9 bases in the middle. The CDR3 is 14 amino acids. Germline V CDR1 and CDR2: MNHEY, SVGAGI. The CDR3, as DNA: TGTGCCAGCAGTTTAGGCGGTGGCAATCAGCCCCAGCATTTT. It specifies CASSLGGGNQPQHF.

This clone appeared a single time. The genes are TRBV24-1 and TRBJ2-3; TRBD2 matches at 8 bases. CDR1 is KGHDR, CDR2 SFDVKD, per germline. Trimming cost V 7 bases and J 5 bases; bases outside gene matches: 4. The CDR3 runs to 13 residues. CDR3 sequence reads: CATSGTSKDTQYF. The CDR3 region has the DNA TGTGCCACCAGCGGGACTAGTAAAGATACGCAGTATTTT.

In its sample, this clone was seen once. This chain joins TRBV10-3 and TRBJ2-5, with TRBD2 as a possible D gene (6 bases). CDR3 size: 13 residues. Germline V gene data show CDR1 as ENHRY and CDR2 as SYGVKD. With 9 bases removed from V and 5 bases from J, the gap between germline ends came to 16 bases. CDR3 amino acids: CAISSSGDETQYF. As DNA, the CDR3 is TGTGCCATATCGTCCTCGGGAGATGAGACCCAGTACTTC.

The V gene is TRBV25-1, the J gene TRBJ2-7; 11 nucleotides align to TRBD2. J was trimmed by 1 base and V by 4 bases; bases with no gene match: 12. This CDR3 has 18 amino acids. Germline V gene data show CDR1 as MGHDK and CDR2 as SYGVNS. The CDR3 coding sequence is TGTGCCAGCAGTGGGAGGCCTAGCGGGGGGCCCAGATCCTACGAGCAGTACTTC. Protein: CASSGRPSGGPRSYEQYF.

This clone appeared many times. CDR3 protein: CASSAQGYSNTEAFF. The CDR3, as DNA: TGCGCCAGCAGCGCCCAGGGGTATTCGAACACTGAAGCTTTCTTT. V and J are TRBV5-1 and TRBJ1-1; the D gene is possibly TRBD1 (6 bases). Germline V lookup: CDR1 SGHRS, CDR2 YFSETQ. This CDR3 has 15 residues. V was trimmed by 4 bases and J by 1 base, leaving 14 bases between them.